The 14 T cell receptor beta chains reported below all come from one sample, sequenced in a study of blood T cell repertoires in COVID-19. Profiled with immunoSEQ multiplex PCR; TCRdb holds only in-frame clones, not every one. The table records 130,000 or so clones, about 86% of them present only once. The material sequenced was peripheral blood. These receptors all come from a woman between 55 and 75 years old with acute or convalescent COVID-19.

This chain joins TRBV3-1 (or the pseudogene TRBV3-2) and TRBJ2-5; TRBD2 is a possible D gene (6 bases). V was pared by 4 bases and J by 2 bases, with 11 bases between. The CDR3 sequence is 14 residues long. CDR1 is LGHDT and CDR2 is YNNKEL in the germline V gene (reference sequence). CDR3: CASSPWRDQETQYF. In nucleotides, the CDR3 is TGTGCCAGCAGCCCGTGGAGGGATCAAGAGACCCAGTACTTC.

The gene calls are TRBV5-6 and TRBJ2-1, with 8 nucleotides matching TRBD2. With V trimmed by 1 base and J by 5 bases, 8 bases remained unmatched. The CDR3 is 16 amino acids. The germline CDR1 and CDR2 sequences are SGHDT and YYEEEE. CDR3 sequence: CASSLLGTSGDNEQFF. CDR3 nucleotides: TGTGCCAGCAGCTTGTTAGGCACTAGCGGAGACAATGAGCAGTTCTTC.

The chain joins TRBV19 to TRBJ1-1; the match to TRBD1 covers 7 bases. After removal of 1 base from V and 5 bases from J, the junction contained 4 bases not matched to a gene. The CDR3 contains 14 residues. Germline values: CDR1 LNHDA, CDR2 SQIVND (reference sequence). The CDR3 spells CASSIGRGRTEAFF. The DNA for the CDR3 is TGTGCCAGTAGTATAGGTAGGGGGCGAACTGAAGCTTTCTTT. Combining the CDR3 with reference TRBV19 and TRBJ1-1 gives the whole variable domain DGGITQSPKYLFRKEGQNVTLSCEQNLNHDAMYWYRQDPGQGLRLIYYSQIVNDFQKGDIAEGYSVSREKKESFPLTVTSAQKNPTAFYLCASSIGRGRTEAFFGQGTRLTVV.

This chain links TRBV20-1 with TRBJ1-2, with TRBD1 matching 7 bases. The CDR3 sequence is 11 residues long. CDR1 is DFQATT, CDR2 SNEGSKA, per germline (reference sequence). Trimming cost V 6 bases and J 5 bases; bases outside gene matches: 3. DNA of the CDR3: TGCAGTGCACCGACAGGGTATGGCTACACCTTC. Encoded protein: CSAPTGYGYTF.

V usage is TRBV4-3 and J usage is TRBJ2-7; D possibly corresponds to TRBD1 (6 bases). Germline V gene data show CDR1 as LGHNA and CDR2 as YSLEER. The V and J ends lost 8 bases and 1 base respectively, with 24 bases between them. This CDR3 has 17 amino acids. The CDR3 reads CASEGVSQPGLSYEQYF. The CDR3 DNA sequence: TGCGCCAGCGAGGGGGTTAGTCAACCGGGATTGTCCTACGAGCAGTACTTC.

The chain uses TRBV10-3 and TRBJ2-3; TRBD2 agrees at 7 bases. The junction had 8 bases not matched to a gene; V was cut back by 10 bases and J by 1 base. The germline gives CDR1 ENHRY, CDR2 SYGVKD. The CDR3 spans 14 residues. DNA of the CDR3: TGTGCCACCCGGGGGGATAGGGGCACAGATACGCAGTATTTT. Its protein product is CATRGDRGTDTQYF.

The CDR3 DNA reads TGTGCCAGCAGCTTGATAACTTCGACAGGGGGGGCATCCTACGAGCAGTACTTC. Its protein product is CASSLITSTGGASYEQYF. The V gene is TRBV7-8, the J gene TRBJ2-7; the match to TRBD1 covers 9 bases. V shed 3 bases, J shed 1 base, and the junction held 13 bases outside the gene matches. Germline loops: CDR1 SGHVS, CDR2 FQNEAQ. CDR3 length equals 18 residues.

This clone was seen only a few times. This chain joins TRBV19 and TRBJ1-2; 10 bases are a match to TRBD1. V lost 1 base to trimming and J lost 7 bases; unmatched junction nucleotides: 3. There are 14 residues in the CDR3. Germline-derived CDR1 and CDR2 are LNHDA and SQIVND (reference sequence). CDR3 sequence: CASSIGQGAFGYTF. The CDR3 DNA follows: TGTGCCAGTAGTATAGGACAGGGGGCTTTTGGCTACACCTTC. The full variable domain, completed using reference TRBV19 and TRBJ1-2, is DGGITQSPKYLFRKEGQNVTLSCEQNLNHDAMYWYRQDPGQGLRLIYYSQIVNDFQKGDIAEGYSVSREKKESFPLTVTSAQKNPTAFYLCASSIGQGAFGYTFGSGTRLTVV.

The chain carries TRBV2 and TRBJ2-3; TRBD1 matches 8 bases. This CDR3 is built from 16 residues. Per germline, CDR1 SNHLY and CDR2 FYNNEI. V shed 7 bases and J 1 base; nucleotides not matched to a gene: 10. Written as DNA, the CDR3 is TGTGCCAGCAAGCGCCGGGACAGGTTGGGCACAGATACGCAGTATTTT. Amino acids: CASKRRDRLGTDTQYF.

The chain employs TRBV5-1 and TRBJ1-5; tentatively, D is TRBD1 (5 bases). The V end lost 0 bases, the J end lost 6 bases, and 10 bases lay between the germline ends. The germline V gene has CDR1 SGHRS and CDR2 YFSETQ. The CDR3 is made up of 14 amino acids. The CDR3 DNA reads TGCGCCAGCAGCTTGGAGCAGGGCGGTCAGCCCCAGCATTTT. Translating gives CASSLEQGGQPQHF.

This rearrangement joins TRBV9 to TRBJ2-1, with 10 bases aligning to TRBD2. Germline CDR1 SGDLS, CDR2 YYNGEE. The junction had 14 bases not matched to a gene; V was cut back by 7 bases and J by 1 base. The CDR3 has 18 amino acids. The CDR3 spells CASGIPASGGDSYNEQFF. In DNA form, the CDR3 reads TGTGCCAGCGGAATTCCGGCTAGCGGGGGTGATTCCTACAATGAGCAGTTCTTC.

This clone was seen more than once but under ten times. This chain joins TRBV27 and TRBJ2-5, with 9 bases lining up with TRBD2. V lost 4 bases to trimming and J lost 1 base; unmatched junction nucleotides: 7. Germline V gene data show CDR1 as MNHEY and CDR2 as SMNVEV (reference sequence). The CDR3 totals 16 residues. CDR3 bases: TGTGCCAGCAGTTCCTTAGCGGGGGAAACCCAAGAGACCCAGTACTTC. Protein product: CASSSLAGETQETQYF.

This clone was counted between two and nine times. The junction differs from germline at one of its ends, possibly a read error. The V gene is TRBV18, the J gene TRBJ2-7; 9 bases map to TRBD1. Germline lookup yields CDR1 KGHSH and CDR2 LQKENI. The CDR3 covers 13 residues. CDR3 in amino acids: CASSPEGLGQGFF. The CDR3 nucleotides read TGTGCCAGCTCACCAGAGGGCTTGGGACAGGGTTTTTTC.

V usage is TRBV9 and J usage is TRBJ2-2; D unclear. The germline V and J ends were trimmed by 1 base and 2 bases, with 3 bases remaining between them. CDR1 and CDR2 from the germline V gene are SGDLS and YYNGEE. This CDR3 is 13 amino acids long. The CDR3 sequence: CASSVYNTGELFF. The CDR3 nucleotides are TGTGCCAGCAGCGTATATAACACCGGGGAGCTGTTTTTT. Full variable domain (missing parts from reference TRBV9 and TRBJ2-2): DSGVTQTPKHLITATGQRVTLRCSPRSGDLSVYWYQQSLDQGLQFLIQYYNGEERAKGNILERFSAQQFPDLHSELNLSSLELGDSALYFCASSVYNTGELFFGEGSRLTVL.